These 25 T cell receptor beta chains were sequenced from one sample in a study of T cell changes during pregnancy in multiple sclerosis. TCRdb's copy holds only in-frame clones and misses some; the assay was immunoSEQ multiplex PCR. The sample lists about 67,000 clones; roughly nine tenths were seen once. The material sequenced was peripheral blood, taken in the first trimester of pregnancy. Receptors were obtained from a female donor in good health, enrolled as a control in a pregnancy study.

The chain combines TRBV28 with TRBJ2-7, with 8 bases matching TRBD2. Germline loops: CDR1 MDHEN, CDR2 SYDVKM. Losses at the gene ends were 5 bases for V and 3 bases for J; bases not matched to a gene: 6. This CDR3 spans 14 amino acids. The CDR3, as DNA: TGTGCCAGCAGTATCCCGGGACTAGACTACGAGCAGTACTTC. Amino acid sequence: CASSIPGLDYEQYF.

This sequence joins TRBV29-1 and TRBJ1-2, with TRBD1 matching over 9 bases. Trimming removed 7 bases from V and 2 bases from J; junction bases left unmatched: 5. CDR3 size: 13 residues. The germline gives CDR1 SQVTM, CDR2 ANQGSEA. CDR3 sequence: CSATGQGNYGYTF. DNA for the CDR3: TGCAGCGCTACCGGACAGGGGAACTATGGCTACACCTTC.

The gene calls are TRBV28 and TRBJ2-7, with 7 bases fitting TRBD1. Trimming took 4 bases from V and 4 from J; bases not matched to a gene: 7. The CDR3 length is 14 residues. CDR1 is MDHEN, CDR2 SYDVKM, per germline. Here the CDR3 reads CASSSGTDRYEQYF. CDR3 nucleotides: TGTGCCAGCAGTTCCGGGACAGACCGGTACGAGCAGTACTTC. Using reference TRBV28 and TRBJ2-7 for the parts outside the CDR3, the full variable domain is DVKVTQSSRYLVKRTGEKVFLECVQDMDHENMFWYRQDPGLGLRLIYFSYDVKMKEKGDIPEGYSVSREKKERFSLILESASTNQTSMYLCASSSGTDRYEQYFGPGTRLTVT.

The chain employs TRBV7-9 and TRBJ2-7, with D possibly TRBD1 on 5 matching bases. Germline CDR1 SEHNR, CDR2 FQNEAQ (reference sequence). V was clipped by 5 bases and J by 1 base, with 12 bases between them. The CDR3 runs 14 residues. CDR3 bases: TGTGCCAGCAGCAACGGGCCAGGGTCCTACGAGCAGTACTTC. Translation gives CASSNGPGSYEQYF.

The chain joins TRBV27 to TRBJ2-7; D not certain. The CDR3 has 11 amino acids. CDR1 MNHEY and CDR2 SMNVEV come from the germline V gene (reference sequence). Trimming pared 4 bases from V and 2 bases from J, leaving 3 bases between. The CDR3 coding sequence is TGTGCCAGCAGTTCAACCTACGAGCAGTACTTC. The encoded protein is CASSSTYEQYF.

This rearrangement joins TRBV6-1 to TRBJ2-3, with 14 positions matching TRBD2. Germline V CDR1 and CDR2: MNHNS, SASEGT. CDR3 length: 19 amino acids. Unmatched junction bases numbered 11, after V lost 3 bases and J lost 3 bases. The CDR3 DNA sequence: TGTGCCAGCAGTGACCCGACTAGCGGGAGGGGGGTCGGAACAGATACGCAGTATTTT. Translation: CASSDPTSGRGVGTDTQYF.

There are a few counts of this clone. The CDR3 nucleotides are TGTGCCAGCAGCCTCGGACTAGCGGTTAACGACGAGCAGTACTTC. Translation: CASSLGLAVNDEQYF. J is TRBJ2-7 and V is TRBV5-6; 10 bases line up with TRBD2. This CDR3 region has 15 residues. Germline V lookup: CDR1 SGHDT, CDR2 YYEEEE. V shed 4 bases, J shed 5 bases, and the junction held 9 bases outside the gene matches.

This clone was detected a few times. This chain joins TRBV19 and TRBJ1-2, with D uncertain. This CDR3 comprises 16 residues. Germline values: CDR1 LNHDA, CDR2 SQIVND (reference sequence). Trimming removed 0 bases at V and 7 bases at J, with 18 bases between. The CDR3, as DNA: TGTGCCAGTAGTATAGAGCAAAGCTCCTCTATGGTTGGCTACACCTTC. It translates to CASSIEQSSSMVGYTF. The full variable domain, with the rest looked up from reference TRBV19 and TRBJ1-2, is DGGITQSPKYLFRKEGQNVTLSCEQNLNHDAMYWYRQDPGQGLRLIYYSQIVNDFQKGDIAEGYSVSREKKESFPLTVTSAQKNPTAFYLCASSIEQSSSMVGYTFGSGTRLTVV.

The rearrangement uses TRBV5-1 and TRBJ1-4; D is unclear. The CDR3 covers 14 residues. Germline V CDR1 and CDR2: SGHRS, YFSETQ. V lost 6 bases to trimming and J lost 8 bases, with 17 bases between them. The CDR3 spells CASKEEGIREKLFF. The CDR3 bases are TGCGCCAGCAAAGAAGAAGGAATCAGGGAAAAACTGTTTTTT. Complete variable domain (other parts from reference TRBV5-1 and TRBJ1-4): KAGVTQTPRYLIKTRGQQVTLSCSPISGHRSVSWYQQTPGQGLQFLFEYFSETQRNKGNFPGRFSGRQFSNSRSEMNVSTLELGDSALYLCASKEEGIREKLFFGSGTQLSVL.

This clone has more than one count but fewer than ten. CDR3 sequence reads: CASSIRGQGSHEQYF. The DNA of the CDR3 is TGTGCCAGCAGCATCAGAGGACAGGGCAGCCACGAGCAGTACTTC. The chain joins TRBV7-9 to TRBJ2-7; 8 nucleotides line up with TRBD1. Germline lookup yields CDR1 SEHNR and CDR2 FQNEAQ (reference sequence). The CDR3 runs to 15 residues. J lost 5 bases, V lost 5 bases, and 11 bases had no gene match.

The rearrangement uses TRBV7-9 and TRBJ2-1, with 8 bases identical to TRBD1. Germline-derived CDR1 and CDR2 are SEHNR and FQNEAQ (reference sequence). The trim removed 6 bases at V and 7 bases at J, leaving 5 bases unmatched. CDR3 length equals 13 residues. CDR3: CASSRTGPNEQFF. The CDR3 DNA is TGTGCCAGCAGTCGGACAGGGCCAAATGAGCAGTTCTTC.

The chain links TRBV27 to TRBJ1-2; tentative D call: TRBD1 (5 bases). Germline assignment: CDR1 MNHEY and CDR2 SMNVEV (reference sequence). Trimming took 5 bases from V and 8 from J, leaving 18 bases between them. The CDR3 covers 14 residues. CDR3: CASSPLTATWGYTF. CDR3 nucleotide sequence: TGTGCCAGCAGTCCCTTGACAGCGACCTGGGGCTACACCTTC.

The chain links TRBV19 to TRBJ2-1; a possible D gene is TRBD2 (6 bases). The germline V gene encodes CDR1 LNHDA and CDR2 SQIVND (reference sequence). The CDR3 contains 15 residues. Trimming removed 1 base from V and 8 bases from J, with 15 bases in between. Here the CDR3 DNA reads TGTGCCAGTAGTATAGGGCCCGGAGCGGGCTATGAGCAGTTCTTC. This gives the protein CASSIGPGAGYEQFF. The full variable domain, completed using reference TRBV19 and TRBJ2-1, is DGGITQSPKYLFRKEGQNVTLSCEQNLNHDAMYWYRQDPGQGLRLIYYSQIVNDFQKGDIAEGYSVSREKKESFPLTVTSAQKNPTAFYLCASSIGPGAGYEQFFGPGTRLTVL.

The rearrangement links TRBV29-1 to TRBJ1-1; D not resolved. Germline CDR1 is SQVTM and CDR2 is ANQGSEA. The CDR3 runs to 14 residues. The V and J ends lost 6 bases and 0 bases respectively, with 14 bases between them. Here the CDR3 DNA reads TGCAGCGTCAAAAAATTAGATTTGAACACTGAAGCTTTCTTT. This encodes CSVKKLDLNTEAFF.

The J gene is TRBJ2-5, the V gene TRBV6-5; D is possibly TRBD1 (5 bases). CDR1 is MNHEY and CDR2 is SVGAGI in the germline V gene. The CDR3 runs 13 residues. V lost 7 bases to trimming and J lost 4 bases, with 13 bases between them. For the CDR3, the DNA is TGTGCCAGCAAGACGACAGTGGTAGAGACCCAGTACTTC. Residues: CASKTTVVETQYF.

The CDR3 is CASSARTGTPFYNEQFF. The CDR3 nucleotides are TGTGCCAGCAGTGCTCGGACAGGGACCCCGTTCTACAATGAGCAGTTCTTC. V usage is TRBV6-1 and J usage is TRBJ2-1; 8 bases match TRBD1. CDR3 size: 17 residues. Per the germline V gene, CDR1 is MNHNS and CDR2 is SASEGT. The V and J ends lost 4 bases and 3 bases, in that order; junction bases with no gene match: 11.

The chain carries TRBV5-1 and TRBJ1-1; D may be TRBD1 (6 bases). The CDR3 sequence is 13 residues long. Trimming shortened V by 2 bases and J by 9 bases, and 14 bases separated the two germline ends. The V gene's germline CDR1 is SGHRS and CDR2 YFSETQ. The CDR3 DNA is TGCGCCAGCAGCTTTCGGACAGAATCTAAAGCTTTCTTT. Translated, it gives CASSFRTESKAFF.

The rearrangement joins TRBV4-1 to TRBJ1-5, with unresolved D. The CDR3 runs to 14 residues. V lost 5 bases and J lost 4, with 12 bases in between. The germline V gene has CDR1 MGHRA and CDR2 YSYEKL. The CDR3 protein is CASSFGLLNQPQHF. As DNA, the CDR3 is TGCGCCAGCAGCTTCGGACTCCTAAATCAGCCCCAGCATTTT.

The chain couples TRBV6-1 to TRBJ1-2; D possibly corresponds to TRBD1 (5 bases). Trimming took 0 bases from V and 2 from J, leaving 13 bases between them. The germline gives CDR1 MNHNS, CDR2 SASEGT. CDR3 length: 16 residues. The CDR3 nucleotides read TGTGCCAGCAGTGAAGCTACGGGGGAGGTAAACTATGGCTACACCTTC. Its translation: CASSEATGEVNYGYTF.

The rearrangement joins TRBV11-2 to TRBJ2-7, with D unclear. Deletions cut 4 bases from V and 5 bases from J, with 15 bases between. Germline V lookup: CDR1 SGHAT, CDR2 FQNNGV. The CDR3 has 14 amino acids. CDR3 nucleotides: TGTGCCAGCAGCTCCAGCCTTAAGACACACGAGCAGTACTTC. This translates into CASSSSLKTHEQYF.

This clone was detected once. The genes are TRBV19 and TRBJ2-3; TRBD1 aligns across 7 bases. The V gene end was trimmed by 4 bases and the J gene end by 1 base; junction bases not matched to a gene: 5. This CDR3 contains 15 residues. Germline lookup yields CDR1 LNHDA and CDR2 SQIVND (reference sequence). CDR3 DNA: TGTGCCAGTAGTACCCGACAGGGTGGCACAGATACGCAGTATTTT. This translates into CASSTRQGGTDTQYF.

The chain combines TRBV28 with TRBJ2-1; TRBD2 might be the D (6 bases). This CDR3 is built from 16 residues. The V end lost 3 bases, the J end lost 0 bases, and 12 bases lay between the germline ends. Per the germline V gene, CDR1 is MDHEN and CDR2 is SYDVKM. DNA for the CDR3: TGTGCCAGCAGTTTCGTTAGCGGAAGCTCCTACAATGAGCAGTTCTTC. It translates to CASSFVSGSSYNEQFF.

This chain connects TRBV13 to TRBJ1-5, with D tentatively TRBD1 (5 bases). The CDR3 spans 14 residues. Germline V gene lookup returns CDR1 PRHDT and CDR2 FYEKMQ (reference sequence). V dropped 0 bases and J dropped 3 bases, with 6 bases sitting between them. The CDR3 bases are TGTGCCAGCAGCTTAGGGACAGACAATCAGCCCCAGCATTTT. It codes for CASSLGTDNQPQHF.

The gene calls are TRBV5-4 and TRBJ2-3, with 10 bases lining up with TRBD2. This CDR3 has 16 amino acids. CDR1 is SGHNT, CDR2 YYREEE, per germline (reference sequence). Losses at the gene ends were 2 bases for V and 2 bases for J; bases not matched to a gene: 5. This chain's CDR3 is CASSLAGGHYTDTQYF. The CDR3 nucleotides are TGTGCCAGCAGCTTAGCGGGAGGGCATTACACAGATACGCAGTATTTT.

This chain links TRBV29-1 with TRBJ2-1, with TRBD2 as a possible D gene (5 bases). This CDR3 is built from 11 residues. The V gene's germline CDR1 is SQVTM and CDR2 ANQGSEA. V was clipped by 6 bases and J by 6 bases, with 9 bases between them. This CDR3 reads CSVADSNEQFF. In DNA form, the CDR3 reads TGCAGCGTCGCGGACTCCAATGAGCAGTTCTTC.